The clone carrying this T cell receptor (beta chain) is a singleton in its sample. This sample stems from a study of blood T cell repertoires in COVID-19. The assay was immunoSEQ multiplex PCR, and TCRdb's table has in-frame clones only and misses some. The top ten clones hold roughly 5% of a sample with under 150,000 clones, 85% to 90% of them seen once. The length of the CDR3 is 12 residues. Per the germline V gene, CDR1 is SNHLY and CDR2 is FYNNEI. J lost 12 bases, V lost 3 bases, and 1 base had no gene match. The V and J genes are TRBV2 and TRBJ2-1; 11 bases match TRBD2. The receptor comes from an older woman with COVID-19, enrolled during active disease. Sample: peripheral blood. The CDR3 region has the DNA TGTGCCAGCAGTGACCTAGCGGGGGGGCAGTTCTTC. Its translation: CASSDLAGGQFF.